These 16 T cell receptor beta chains were all obtained from the same sample, sequenced in a study of blood T cell repertoires in COVID-19. Some clones are missing from TCRdb's copy, which holds only in-frame ones; the method was immunoSEQ multiplex PCR. The sample contains about 78,000 clones, 90% of which appear only once. The sequenced material came from peripheral blood. These receptors were collected from a woman aged 45-65 years in a cohort sampled during active COVID-19.

The V gene is TRBV20-1, the J gene TRBJ2-1, with TRBD2 matching over 9 bases. Germline CDR1 DFQATT, CDR2 SNEGSKA (reference sequence). The trim removed 3 bases at V and 9 bases at J, leaving 12 bases unmatched. The CDR3 extends over 15 amino acids. CDR3 protein: CSASSGSPIIFEQFF. The CDR3 DNA reads TGCAGTGCTAGTAGCGGGAGCCCAATAATTTTTGAGCAGTTCTTC.

This clone was observed a single time. The V and J genes are TRBV28 and TRBJ2-1; TRBD2 matches 14 bases. CDR1 is MDHEN, CDR2 SYDVKM, per germline. The CDR3 extends over 16 amino acids. V was pared by 4 bases and J by 10 bases, with 9 bases of the junction left unmatched. CDR3 sequence reads: CASSYLGTSGRGEQFF. The CDR3 DNA reads as TGTGCCAGCAGTTACCTCGGGACTAGCGGGAGAGGAGAGCAGTTCTTC.

A single count supports this clone. The chain is built from TRBV5-6 and TRBJ2-5; TRBD1 might be the D (6 bases). Germline V CDR1 and CDR2: SGHDT, YYEEEE. The CDR3 extends over 15 amino acids. V was shortened by 3 bases and J by 4 bases, with 16 bases between the two germline ends. The CDR3 is CASSSTAGARETQYF. Written as DNA, the CDR3 is TGTGCCAGCAGCTCTACCGCAGGGGCGAGAGAGACCCAGTACTTC. The full variable domain, rest sourced from reference TRBV5-6 and TRBJ2-5, is DAGVTQSPTHLIKTRGQQVTLRCSPKSGHDTVSWYQQALGQGPQFIFQYYEEEERQRGNFPDRFSGHQFPNYSSELNVNALLLGDSALYLCASSSTAGARETQYFGPGTRLLVL.

The chain uses TRBV4-1 and TRBJ2-7; 7 positions agree with TRBD2. CDR1 and CDR2 (germline): MGHRA, YSYEKL. The CDR3 is made up of 15 amino acids. V was pared by 4 bases and J by 3 bases, with 9 bases of the junction left unmatched. The CDR3, as DNA: TGCGCCAGCAGCCGCCCCGGACTAGTCGACTACGAGCAGTACTTC. Protein product: CASSRPGLVDYEQYF.

The chain has TRBV11-2 and TRBJ2-3; TRBD1 is a possible D gene (6 bases). Germline loops: CDR1 SGHAT, CDR2 FQNNGV. This CDR3 has 15 residues. The germline V and J ends were trimmed by 5 bases and 1 base, with 13 bases remaining between them. The DNA of the CDR3 is TGTGCCAGCAGCCCGGGACAAGTGGGCACAGATACGCAGTATTTT. Translation: CASSPGQVGTDTQYF. The full variable domain, with the rest looked up from reference TRBV11-2 and TRBJ2-3, is EAGVAQSPRYKIIEKRQSVAFWCNPISGHATLYWYQQILGQGPKLLIQFQNNGVVDDSQLPKDRFSAERLKGVDSTLKIQPAKLEDSAVYLCASSPGQVGTDTQYFGPGTRLTVL.

This clone appeared a few times. The chain recombines TRBV5-1 with TRBJ2-3; D gene ambiguous. CDR1 and CDR2 (germline): SGHRS, YFSETQ. The CDR3 loop spans 14 amino acids. The germline V and J ends were trimmed by 6 bases and 2 bases, with 13 bases remaining between them. In DNA form, the CDR3 reads TGCGCCAGCATAGAAGGAGCGTTCACAGATACGCAGTATTTT. Translated: CASIEGAFTDTQYF. The variable domain in full, completed from reference TRBV5-1 and TRBJ2-3, reads KAGVTQTPRYLIKTRGQQVTLSCSPISGHRSVSWYQQTPGQGLQFLFEYFSETQRNKGNFPGRFSGRQFSNSRSEMNVSTLELGDSALYLCASIEGAFTDTQYFGPGTRLTVL.

This chain's CDR3 is CASSPPTGQGPQETQYF. For the CDR3, the DNA is TGTGCCAGCTCACCACCGACGGGACAGGGTCCACAAGAGACCCAGTACTTC. This chain connects TRBV18 to TRBJ2-5; TRBD1 matches at 9 bases. V was clipped by 0 bases and J by 2 bases; unmatched bases: 7. The germline CDR1 and CDR2 sequences are KGHSH and LQKENI. This CDR3 region has 17 residues.

The CDR3, as DNA: TGTGCCAGCAGTTCGGACAGGAGGGCTCAGCCCCAGCATTTT. It yields the protein CASSSDRRAQPQHF. V usage is TRBV27 and J usage is TRBJ1-5; 7 nucleotides line up with TRBD1. Germline V gene data show CDR1 as MNHEY and CDR2 as SMNVEV (reference sequence). Unmatched junction bases numbered 6, after V lost 4 bases and J lost 6 bases. There are 14 residues in the CDR3.

This clone was counted once. The gene calls are TRBV28 and TRBJ1-1; 8 bases agree with TRBD1. The CDR3 length is 14 residues. With V trimmed by 1 base and J by 9 bases, 7 bases remained unmatched. Germline assignment: CDR1 MDHEN and CDR2 SYDVKM. CDR3 DNA: TGTGCCAGCAGTTTATTTGGCGGACAGGGCAAAGCTTTCTTT. This gives the protein CASSLFGGQGKAFF.

As regards this clone: Other DNA sequences in this specimen translate into the identical CDR3. The chain uses TRBV5-1 and TRBJ2-1; 8 nucleotides agree with TRBD2. With 0 bases clipped from V and 3 bases from J, the junction kept 2 bases outside the gene matches. The CDR3 spans 15 residues. CDR1 SGHRS and CDR2 YFSETQ come from the germline V gene. CDR3 coding DNA: TGCGCCAGCAGCTTGGAAACTAGCGGCTACAATGAGCAGTTCTTC. As protein: CASSLETSGYNEQFF.

The V call is TRBV7-3, the J call TRBJ2-1; tentatively, D is TRBD1 (5 bases). This CDR3 comprises 15 residues. The germline V gene encodes CDR1 SGHTA and CDR2 FQGTGA. The V and J ends lost 5 bases and 5 bases respectively, with 16 bases between them. For the CDR3, the DNA is TGTGCCAGCAGCCCCCAGGGTTGGGCTAACAATGAGCAGTTCTTC. Its translation: CASSPQGWANNEQFF.

The V gene is TRBV6-5, the J gene TRBJ1-3; tentatively, D is TRBD1 (6 bases). V was cut by 4 bases and J by 2 bases, with 12 bases left in between. Germline CDR1 reads MNHEY; CDR2 reads SVGAGI. This CDR3 region has 15 residues. The DNA of the CDR3 is TGTGCCAGCAGTTCGTGGACAGACCCTGGAAACACCATATATTTT. Residues: CASSSWTDPGNTIYF.

The CDR3 loop reads CASSVVNDNEQFF. The DNA for the CDR3 is TGTGCCAGCAGCGTAGTTAATGACAATGAGCAGTTCTTC. The chain links TRBV9 to TRBJ2-1; unclear D gene. The CDR3 runs to 13 residues. The ends were cut back, 0 bases at V and 5 bases at J, with 6 bases in the middle. Germline V gene lookup returns CDR1 SGDLS and CDR2 YYNGEE.

This clone occurred once. The rearrangement joins TRBV24-1 to TRBJ2-2, with D tentatively TRBD2 (6 bases). V was shortened by 1 base and J by 11 bases, with 10 bases between the two germline ends. The germline V gene has CDR1 KGHDR and CDR2 SFDVKD. This CDR3 is 13 amino acids long. The CDR3 protein is CATSDFGGGELFF. Written as DNA, the CDR3 is TGTGCCACCAGTGATTTCGGGGGAGGAGAGCTGTTTTTT.

This chain joins TRBV7-6 and TRBJ2-2; D is unresolved. CDR1 and CDR2 from the germline V gene are SGHVS and FNYEAQ. The V gene lost 5 bases and the J gene lost 5 bases, with 15 bases spanning the gap. CDR3 size: 15 residues. The CDR3 here is CASSPSLRRTGELFF. CDR3 in DNA: TGTGCCAGCAGCCCCTCGTTGAGGCGGACCGGGGAGCTGTTTTTT.

The chain is built from TRBV27 and TRBJ2-4, with a weak D call TRBD1 (6 bases). V was shortened by 9 bases and J by 8 bases, with 17 bases between the two germline ends. The germline V gene has CDR1 MNHEY and CDR2 SMNVEV (reference sequence). CDR3 length: 13 residues. The DNA for the CDR3 is TGTGCCAGGTCGGACAGCCGACAGGACATTCAGTACTTC. It translates to CARSDSRQDIQYF.